This T cell receptor beta chain was sequenced in a study of CD8 T cells in ankylosing spondylitis. To note about this clonotype: The antigen is not known. A read error may account for a junction end that differs from germline.

As the method for making TCR beta libraries, quantitative 5'-RACE with molecular barcodes was used. TCRdb re-analysed the 5' RACE reads in MiXCR, keeping a single row per CDR3 protein. This table has some 340,000 distinct CDR3 sequences, over 12% appearing once. The CDR3 consists of 12 residues. General observations from the study: Both synovial fluid and blood in reactive arthritis had previously been reported to carry some motif variants.

The clonotype originates from a male donor with ankylosing spondylitis or in good health (not recorded which). The chain uses TRBV12-3 or TRBV12-4 and TRBJ2-5; maybe TRBD2 (5 bases). Input material: blood, either unsorted or a sorted T cell fraction (not recorded which). CDR3 coding DNA: TGTGCCAGCAGTTTGGCGGGCTCTCCTAAGCACTTC. Translation: CASSLAGSPKHF.